The 19 T cell receptor beta chains in this list originate from one sample, sequenced in a study of blood T cell repertoires in COVID-19. Produced via immunoSEQ multiplex PCR; TCRdb's table is partial and in-frame only. The data contain about 91,000 clones, roughly 78% of them singletons. Sequenced: peripheral blood. All receptors derive from a man aged 50 to 59 with active or convalescent COVID-19.

The chain couples TRBV29-1 to TRBJ2-3; 10 nucleotides align to TRBD1. CDR1 SQVTM and CDR2 ANQGSEA come from the germline V gene. The CDR3 has 14 amino acids. J lost 1 base, V lost 7 bases, and 5 bases had no gene match. The CDR3 sequence is CSGTGTGGTDTQYF. CDR3 in DNA: TGCAGCGGAACCGGGACAGGGGGCACAGATACGCAGTATTTT.

The rearrangement links TRBV4-1 to TRBJ1-5, with TRBD1 matching 9 bases. This CDR3 region has 16 residues. With V trimmed by 0 bases and J by 3 bases, 3 bases remained unmatched. Germline loops: CDR1 MGHRA, CDR2 YSYEKL. The CDR3 DNA reads TGCGCCAGCAGCCAAGATCGGACAGGGGACAATCAGCCCCAGCATTTT. It codes for CASSQDRTGDNQPQHF.

The sample holds a few counts of this clone. The rearrangement uses TRBV6-5 and TRBJ1-3; D is unclear. CDR1 and CDR2 (germline): MNHEY, SVGAGI. The V and J ends lost 5 bases and 2 bases respectively, with 13 bases between them. CDR3 size: 15 residues. Written as DNA, the CDR3 is TGTGCCAGCAGTAGGGAGGCCACCACTGGAAACACCATATATTTT. Protein: CASSREATTGNTIYF.

The CDR3: CASSGRGGNTEAFF. CDR3 coding DNA: TGTGCCAGCAGTGGAAGGGGCGGTAACACTGAAGCTTTCTTT. This chain uses TRBV2 with TRBJ1-1; D perhaps matches TRBD1 (5 bases). CDR3 length: 14 residues. V lost 4 bases, J lost 2 bases, and 11 bases lay in between. Per the germline V gene, CDR1 is SNHLY and CDR2 is FYNNEI.

Worth noting for this clone: At one end the junction does not follow the germline gene, possibly because of a read error. The chain employs TRBV10-1 and TRBJ2-3; a weak D match, TRBD2 (6 bases). The CDR3 has 14 amino acids. Looked up from germline, CDR1 is WNHNN and CDR2 is SYGVQD (reference sequence). The CDR3 here is CATRRDWGTDTQYF. CDR3 DNA sequence: TGCGCCACTCGCAGGGACTGGGGCACGGATACGCAGTATTTT.

V gene TRBV5-1 combines with J gene TRBJ2-7; 9 bases are shared with TRBD1. After removal of 4 bases from V and 7 bases from J, the junction contained 9 bases not matched to a gene. There are 14 residues in the CDR3. Germline V gene data show CDR1 as SGHRS and CDR2 as YFSETQ. The CDR3 DNA sequence: TGCGCCAGCAGCCCGGGGGACAGGGTGTATGAGCAGTACTTC. It encodes CASSPGDRVYEQYF.

The chain carries TRBV19 and TRBJ1-2, with 10 bases that match TRBD1. In germline, CDR1 is LNHDA, CDR2 SQIVND (reference sequence). CDR3 length: 15 amino acids. Trimming cost V 8 bases and J 2 bases; bases outside gene matches: 8. The DNA for the CDR3 is TGTGCCAGTTGGGTCGGACAGGGGGAGAACTATGGCTACACCTTC. Translating gives CASWVGQGENYGYTF.

The V gene is TRBV7-8, the J gene TRBJ2-1; 11 bases align to TRBD2. Trimming cost V 4 bases and J 4 bases; bases outside gene matches: 6. The CDR3 extends over 16 amino acids. CDR1 is SGHVS and CDR2 is FQNEAQ in the germline V gene. As DNA, the CDR3 is TGTGCCAGCAGCTCCTGGGGGACTAGCGGTTACAATGAGCAGTTCTTC. This codes for CASSSWGTSGYNEQFF.

The sample holds a few counts of this clone. The genes are TRBV5-1 and TRBJ2-3; TRBD1 matches at 8 bases. The CDR3 sequence is 13 residues long. J gave up 6 bases and V 4 bases, and 4 bases lay outside the gene matches. Germline-derived CDR1 and CDR2 are SGHRS and YFSETQ. The CDR3 region is CASSRGQGDTQYF. The CDR3 DNA is TGCGCCAGCAGCCGAGGACAGGGCGATACGCAGTATTTT.

CDR3 loop: CASSGSGDTEAFF. The CDR3 bases are TGTGCCAGCAGCGGATCAGGGGACACTGAAGCTTTCTTT. The rearrangement joins TRBV9 to TRBJ1-1; a weak D match, TRBD1 (6 bases). Between the trimmed V and J ends, which lost 3 bases and 3 bases, there was a span of 9 bases. The germline V gene encodes CDR1 SGDLS and CDR2 YYNGEE. The CDR3 has 13 amino acids.

In this sample, this clone turned up once. The chain joins TRBV27 to TRBJ2-1; D perhaps matches TRBD2 (5 bases). Between the trimmed V and J ends, which lost 5 bases and 6 bases, there was a span of 11 bases. Per the germline V gene, CDR1 is MNHEY and CDR2 is SMNVEV (reference sequence). CDR3 length: 13 amino acids. The CDR3 reads CASSISRGNEQFF. In DNA form, the CDR3 reads TGTGCCAGCAGTATCTCCCGGGGCAATGAGCAGTTCTTC.

The chain joins TRBV10-3 to TRBJ2-1; a weak D match, TRBD2 (5 bases). The germline V gene encodes CDR1 ENHRY and CDR2 SYGVKD. Deletions cut 5 bases from V and 8 bases from J, with 16 bases between. This CDR3 has 14 amino acids. Written as DNA, the CDR3 is TGTGCCATCAGTCCGGGATTAACTCACGATGAGCAGTTCTTC. Amino acid sequence: CAISPGLTHDEQFF.

The chain couples TRBV6-5 to TRBJ1-5; D is undetermined. Germline values: CDR1 MNHEY, CDR2 SVGAGI. This CDR3 is built from 13 residues. The germline V and J ends were trimmed by 7 bases and 4 bases, with 11 bases remaining between them. The CDR3 spells CASTRLANQPQHF. The CDR3 coding sequence is TGTGCCAGCACCCGACTAGCAAATCAGCCCCAGCATTTT.

The chain links TRBV2 to TRBJ1-5, with TRBD1 identical over 10 bases. Germline CDR1 and CDR2: SNHLY and FYNNEI. The CDR3 has 16 amino acids. V dropped 6 bases and J dropped 1; count of bases not matched to a gene: 6. Written as DNA, the CDR3 is TGTGCCAGCAGGACAGGGGGCCCAGGGAGCAATCAGCCCCAGCATTTT. Translation gives CASRTGGPGSNQPQHF. Drawing the rest from reference TRBV2 and TRBJ1-5, the complete variable domain is EPEVTQTPSHQVTQMGQEVILRCVPISNHLYFYWYRQILGQKVEFLVSFYNNEISEKSEIFDDQFSVERPDGSNFTLKIRSTKLEDSAMYFCASRTGGPGSNQPQHFGDGTRLSIL.

This clone was recorded a few times. V gene TRBV20-1 combines with J gene TRBJ2-7, with D uncertain. Germline V lookup: CDR1 DFQATT, CDR2 SNEGSKA (reference sequence). Trimming stripped 7 bases from V and 3 bases from J, with 4 bases between. The CDR3 has 9 amino acids. CDR3 sequence: CSVNYEQYF. The CDR3 DNA sequence: TGCAGTGTCAACTACGAGCAGTACTTC.

For the CDR3, the DNA is TGTGCCAGCAGCCTCGGTGGAGCGAGAACCGGGGAGCTGTTTTTT. Its translation: CASSLGGARTGELFF. J is TRBJ2-2 and V is TRBV6-5; D gene uncertain. Germline CDR1 reads MNHEY; CDR2 reads SVGAGI. The length of the CDR3 is 15 residues. V gave up 6 bases and J gave up 5 bases, with 16 bases separating them.

The chain couples TRBV6-6 to TRBJ1-1, with D possibly being TRBD1 (5 bases). The germline CDR1 and CDR2 sequences are MNHNY and SVGAGI (reference sequence). This CDR3 spans 14 amino acids. V lost 6 bases to trimming and J lost 2 bases, with 13 bases between them. CDR3 residues: CASSRTGINTEAFF. The CDR3 DNA sequence: TGTGCCAGCAGCCGAACAGGCATCAACACTGAAGCTTTCTTT.

This rearrangement joins TRBV30 to TRBJ2-5, with D perhaps matching TRBD1 (5 bases). CDR1 is GTSNPN, CDR2 SVGIG, per germline (reference sequence). V was clipped by 3 bases and J by 1 base, with 9 bases between them. This CDR3 spans 13 amino acids. CDR3 nucleotides: TGTGCCTGGAGGAGAGACAGCCAAGAGACCCAGTACTTC. Protein product: CAWRRDSQETQYF.

The gene calls are TRBV7-9 and TRBJ1-4, with 9 bases that match TRBD1. Per germline, CDR1 SEHNR and CDR2 FQNEAQ (reference sequence). This CDR3 spans 16 amino acids. Trimming took 3 bases from V and 8 from J; bases not matched to a gene: 10. The CDR3 coding sequence is TGTGCCAGCAGCTTGTTAGCCGGGACAGGGAAAGAAAAACTGTTTTTT. Its translation is CASSLLAGTGKEKLFF.